Listed here are 11 T cell receptor beta chains from one sample, sequenced in a study of blood T cells in healthy people across ages. A sample-barcoded 5' primer and a J-beta primer mix were used in a second PCR of roughly 7 to 11 cycles. TCRdb used MiXCR to reprocess the 5' RACE reads, holding one entry per CDR3 protein. Among about 1.4 million distinct CDR3 sequences listed, around 59% were seen once. Source material: blood. Source of these receptors: a man younger than 35 in good health.

V is TRBV6-2 or TRBV6-3 and J is TRBJ2-5; the D gene is possibly TRBD1 (7 bases). V was pared by 6 bases and J by 3 bases, with 11 bases between. From germline, CDR1 is MNHEY and CDR2 SVGEGT. CDR3 length: 13 residues. CDR3 DNA: TGTGCCAGCAGGCGGGACAGCGAAGAGACCCAGTACTTC. Amino acid sequence: CASRRDSEETQYF.

Here the CDR3 DNA reads TGTGCCAGCAGTGACTCTAGCGGTATAGGCAATGAGCAGTTCTTC. Residues: CASSDSSGIGNEQFF. The chain is built from TRBV2 and TRBJ2-1; 7 nucleotides match TRBD2. The CDR3 loop spans 15 amino acids. From germline, CDR1 is SNHLY and CDR2 FYNNEI. V gave up 3 bases and J gave up 6 bases; unmatched junction bases: 8.

This clonotype was seen more than once but under ten times. The chain uses TRBV5-1 and TRBJ2-3, with 12 bases aligning to TRBD2. Trimming took 4 bases from V and 2 from J; bases not matched to a gene: 8. Germline CDR1 is SGHRS and CDR2 is YFSETQ. This CDR3 region has 17 residues. CDR3 DNA: TGCGCCAGCAGCCCTCACTCTAGCGGGGGGGCCACAGATACGCAGTATTTT. This codes for CASSPHSSGGATDTQYF.

This clonotype was seen a few times. This chain connects TRBV4-2 to TRBJ2-3, with 10 bases aligning to TRBD2. V shed 1 base and J 5 bases; nucleotides not matched to a gene: 3. CDR3 length equals 15 residues. The germline CDR1 and CDR2 sequences are LGHNA and YNFKEQ. The CDR3 coding sequence is TGTGCCAGCAGCCAAGGGCTAGCGGGGGTAGATACGCAGTATTTT. This codes for CASSQGLAGVDTQYF.

The chain recombines TRBV15 with TRBJ2-3; 8 bases agree with TRBD1. Germline assignment: CDR1 LNHNV and CDR2 YYDKDF (reference sequence). The CDR3 is 15 amino acids. The V gene end was trimmed by 2 bases and the J gene end by 5 bases; junction bases not matched to a gene: 6. CDR3 loop: CATSRRQGSEDTQYF. The DNA of the CDR3 is TGTGCCACCAGCAGAAGACAGGGGAGCGAAGATACGCAGTATTTT.

Here the CDR3 reads CASSQDPPPNINTEAFF. The CDR3, as DNA: TGCGCCAGCAGCCAAGATCCCCCCCCGAACATCAACACTGAAGCTTTCTTT. This chain joins TRBV4-3 and TRBJ1-1; no firm D call. The V end was cut by 0 bases, the J end by 2 bases, with 16 bases between. The V gene's germline CDR1 is LGHNA and CDR2 YSLEER. The CDR3 extends over 17 amino acids.

Notes on this clonotype: One end of the junction fails to match germline, which may point to a read error. The V gene is TRBV20-1, the J gene TRBJ2-3; unclear D gene. Germline values: CDR1 DFQATT, CDR2 SNEGSKA (reference sequence). The length of the CDR3 is 12 residues. The CDR3 region is CSARDASDAQYF. DNA of the CDR3: TGCAGTGCTAGAGACGCGTCAGATGCGCAGTATTTT.

This rearrangement joins TRBV7-9 to TRBJ2-4; 10 nucleotides align to TRBD2. The junction had 3 bases not matched to a gene; V was cut back by 4 bases and J by 6 bases. This CDR3 comprises 14 residues. Germline-derived CDR1 and CDR2 are SEHNR and FQNEAQ (reference sequence). The CDR3 loop is CASSYGLAVNIQYF. The CDR3, as DNA: TGTGCCAGCAGCTACGGACTAGCGGTAAACATTCAGTACTTC. Drawing the rest from reference TRBV7-9 and TRBJ2-4, the complete variable domain is DTGVSQNPRHKITKRGQNVTFRCDPISEHNRLYWYRQTLGQGPEFLTYFQNEAQLEKSRLLSDRFSAERPKGSFSTLEIQRTEQGDSAMYLCASSYGLAVNIQYFGAGTRLSVL.

The chain uses TRBV7-9 and TRBJ2-1, with 13 bases fitting TRBD2. CDR1 and CDR2 (germline): SEHNR, FQNEAQ (reference sequence). V was clipped by 5 bases and J by 6 bases; unmatched bases: 7. This CDR3 region has 16 residues. The CDR3 loop is CASSPGLAGMVNEQFF. CDR3 nucleotide sequence: TGTGCCAGCAGCCCGGGACTAGCGGGAATGGTCAATGAGCAGTTCTTC.

This sequence joins TRBV20-1 and TRBJ1-4; D unclear. The CDR3 runs to 13 residues. The germline V gene encodes CDR1 DFQATT and CDR2 SNEGSKA (reference sequence). The V end was cut by 1 base, the J end by 4 bases, with 7 bases between. The CDR3 loop reads CSARVWLNEKLFF. As DNA, the CDR3 is TGCAGTGCTAGAGTTTGGCTTAATGAAAAACTGTTTTTT.

This chain joins TRBV7-9 and TRBJ2-5; tentatively, D is TRBD1 (6 bases). The V and J ends lost 3 bases and 5 bases respectively, with 16 bases between them. Germline-derived CDR1 and CDR2 are SEHNR and FQNEAQ (reference sequence). CDR3 length equals 15 residues. CDR3 loop: CASSFTQGRLETQYF. The CDR3 DNA is TGTGCCAGCAGCTTTACTCAGGGGAGACTGGAGACCCAGTACTTC.